This T cell receptor (beta chain) was recorded in a study of T-cell memory formation after mild COVID-19. On the study more broadly: The study found TCR clusters largely donor specific.

Germline values: CDR1 SGHRS, CDR2 YFSETQ. Trimming pared 0 bases from V and 4 bases from J, leaving 13 bases between. This CDR3 spans 15 amino acids. At least ten counts were recorded for this clonotype. One entry per CDR3 protein results from TCRdb running MiXCR on the 5' RACE reads. The sample contains a few hundred thousand distinct CDR3 sequences, about 20% of which appear only once. V usage is TRBV5-1 and J usage is TRBJ1-2; TRBD1 might be the D (6 bases). Material: PBMCs or a T cell subset sorted from them (not recorded which). The TCR sequence derives from an adult woman who had mild COVID-19 (a few samples of this study predate the infection). Cell type and time point are not known. CDR3 region: CASSLAGQTGYGYTF. The CDR3 DNA sequence: TGCGCCAGCAGCTTGGCCGGACAGACCGGCTATGGCTACACCTTC. Full variable domain (remainder filled in from reference TRBV5-1 and TRBJ1-2): KAGVTQTPRYLIKTRGQQVTLSCSPISGHRSVSWYQQTPGQGLQFLFEYFSETQRNKGNFPGRFSGRQFSNSRSEMNVSTLELGDSALYLCASSLAGQTGYGYTFGSGTRLTVV.